This T cell receptor beta chain was captured in a study of blood T cells in healthy people across ages (dated by TCRdb to 2013 to 2016). About the investigation overall: In model experiments, template switching captured about one uniquely barcoded TCR beta cDNA molecule for every two T cells. The donors were divided into four age groups: young (average approximately 17 years), middle-aged (approximately 41), aged (about 62) and long-lived (about 84). Using the same blood draw, the study looked at two additional independent replicas of 1 million unique cDNA reads for two donors, one aged 18 to 30 and the other aged 80 or older. The study measured age-related changes in TCR beta repertoire diversity using deep sequencing normalized with unique cDNA molecular identifiers.

The 39 donors, aged about 6 to 90 years, were systemically healthy Caucasian individuals from Russia. Around 10 milliliters of peripheral blood were drawn from each donor into EDTA-treated Vacutainer tubes. Ficoll-Paque density-gradient centrifugation was used to isolate PBMCs, with at least 7 million per sample. Total RNA was extracted from PBMCs with Trizol reagent, with at least 6 micrograms obtained per sample. For every donor, an aliquot of PBMCs went through flow cytometry to measure the percentages of naive CD45RAhigh/CD27high T cells. This clonotype appeared many times. It has no known antigen specificity. Per-base qualities were not stored, and no clone one base away is much larger. Library preparation employed 5' RACE. Sequencer: Illumina HiSeq 2500. A second PCR of roughly 6 to 11 cycles was performed with a sample-barcoded 5' primer and a J-beta primer mix. A template-switch 5' adaptor carrying 12 random nucleotides introduced a unique molecular identifier onto each TCR beta cDNA molecule. Each sample yielded at least 3 million CDR3-containing paired-end reads. All of the RNA was converted into first-strand cDNA using the Mint cDNA synthesis kit, with a TRBC-specific oligonucleotide serving as the primer. All cDNA was treated with uracil-DNA glycosylase and then went through a first 18-cycle PCR with the universal primers M1SS and BC2_uni_R. The study's processing was this. Normalization of each sample was performed by random selection of 1 million high-quality reads, each carrying a distinct molecular identifier. Instead of being binned into consensus sequences, reads with shared molecular identifiers were discarded. MiTCR, with a Q25 quality threshold and the strictest error-elimination algorithm, was used for CDR3 identification, clonotype clustering and error correction. Lower-bound total TCR beta diversity was estimated with a nonparametric unseen species model using Euler transformation. TCRdb reanalyzed the raw reads on its own, using fastp at Q25 for trimming and MiXCR for clone calling, and kept in-frame beta chains. Every distinct CDR3 protein forms one entry, paired with its most common genes and DNA. TCRdb's processing, not the authors', yielded these V and J calls. The sample profile shows more than 1,000,000 distinct CDR3 sequences; 20% to 25% of them were found once. About 0.72% of the sample is held by the ten biggest clonotypes.

General study outcomes and caveats: Observed TCR beta diversity per million T cells fell roughly linearly with age, and a significant reduction was already apparent by age about 38. A strong correlation was found between observed TCR beta diversity and the percentage of naive T cells measured by flow cytometry. Conclusive comparison of naive and antigen-experienced compartments was prevented by the profiling of bulk unsorted PBMCs. Compared with the aged group, the long-lived group had more naive CD4+ T cells, fewer expanded clones and increased TCR diversity, suggesting age selection. Donor CMV infection status was unknown, potentially confounding age-related changes in expanded clonotypes. Estimates of total diversity based on one million sequenced T cells were considered lower bounds and underestimates.

Another study also made use of these data, one on T cells of mothers and their children. The second study also describes: Donors were nine systemically healthy Caucasian individuals: three mothers and their six children. cDNA synthesis used all of the extracted RNA, with roughly 1.5 ug of RNA in each 15 ul reaction. In the second PCR, sample barcodes and 2-4 random nucleotides were introduced via the M1S primer. Over 9.5 million TCR beta CDR3 reads were obtained for each mother, and 3 million to 3.5 million reads were obtained for each child. Thymic selection shapes the output of TCR recombination in a similar way in related and unrelated pairs, and inherited differences have a minor effect. Normalized repertoire overlap in related mother-child pairs was always slightly higher than in unrelated mother-child pairs, but the difference was never significant. Persistent microchimeric T cell clones were not detected, at a sensitivity of approximately 100 clones per million clonotypes. To look for features that set related mother-child pairs apart from unrelated individuals, the researchers ran deep NGS to compare the TCR beta repertoires of mothers and children. On average, the children were about 12 +/- 4 years old, while the mothers were roughly 36 +/- 4 years old. After adapters were ligated using NEBNext reagents, the libraries underwent 100+100 nt paired-end sequencing on an Illumina HiSeq 2000. Mother and child libraries were prepared a month apart and sequenced in separate runs to prevent cross-contamination. For each donor, somewhere between about 450,000 and 2,000,000 distinct TCR beta clonotypes were identified. Naive TCR beta clonotypes were estimated from low-frequency clonotypes matched to each donor's FACS-determined naive share, without sorting.

Sequencing was carried out using blood. This clonotype originated in a girl aged 2 to 10 in good health.

The CDR3 corresponds to CASSRSGTAEAFF. The sequenced DNA: TGCGCCAGCAGCCGATCAGGGACCGCTGAAGCTTTCTTT. The rearranged chain carries TRBV4-1 and TRBJ1-1; the D segment could be TRBD1, given 5 matching bases. Reading from cysteine to phenylalanine, the CDR3 counts 13 amino acids. The CDR3 DNA has 39 bases and is translated from base 1. The trim is 4 bases for V and 6 bases for J, with a gap of 12 bases between the germline ends. The CDR1 and CDR2 encoded by the germline V gene are MGHRA and YSYEKL.